This TCR beta chain is from a study of shared T cell receptors in the human thymus. A note on this clone: Other DNA sequences of this sample code for an identical CDR3.

Sequencing was performed with immunoSEQ multiplex PCR; in TCRdb, only in-frame clones are kept and a portion is missing. The table records about 380,000 clones, approximately 95% of them present only once. CDR1 and CDR2 from the germline V gene are SGHRS and YFSETQ. V lost 6 bases, J lost 2 bases, and 9 bases stayed unmatched. The CDR3 extends over 15 amino acids. This rearrangement joins TRBV5-1 to TRBJ2-3, with 7 bases aligning to TRBD2. Sequenced: thymocytes. The clonotype comes from a human donor. The chain's CDR3 is CASKGREVITDTQYF. CDR3 in DNA: TGCGCCAGCAAGGGGAGGGAGGTGATCACAGATACGCAGTATTTT.